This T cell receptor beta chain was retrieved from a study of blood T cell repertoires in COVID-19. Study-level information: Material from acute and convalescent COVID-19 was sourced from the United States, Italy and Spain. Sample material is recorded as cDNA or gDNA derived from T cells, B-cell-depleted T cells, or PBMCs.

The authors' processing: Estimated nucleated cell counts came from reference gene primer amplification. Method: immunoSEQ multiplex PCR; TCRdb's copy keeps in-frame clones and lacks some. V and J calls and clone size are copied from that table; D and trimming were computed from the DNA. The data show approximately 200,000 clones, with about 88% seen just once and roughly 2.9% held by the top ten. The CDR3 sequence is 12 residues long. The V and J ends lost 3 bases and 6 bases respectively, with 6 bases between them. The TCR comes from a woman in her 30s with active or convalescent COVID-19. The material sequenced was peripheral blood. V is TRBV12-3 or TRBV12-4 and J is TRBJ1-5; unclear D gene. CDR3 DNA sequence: TGTGCCAGCAGTTTTCCTTTTCAGCCCCAGCATTTT. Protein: CASSFPFQPQHF.